This TCR beta chain was sequenced in a study of cytomegalovirus exposure and HLA in healthy donors (dated by TCRdb to 2017 to 2019). About the investigation overall: In an earlier analysis of approximately 500 of the donors, 250 to 350 Gb of sequence data and 100 million or so unique TCR beta sequences from about 190 million T cells were reported. Class I and class II HLA loci were covered by the typing at four-digit resolution. Among the roughly 410 genotyped donors, approximately 77% belonged to the genetic ancestry cluster associated with self-reported Caucasian donors. A later analysis re-examined previously published TCR beta repertoires from just over 650 donors and added high-resolution HLA genotyping to investigate patterns of TCR occurrence. Every discovery cohort repertoire had been produced on one sequencing platform. In the later analysis, no new phenotypic data were used to find candidate immune exposures; instead, reliance was placed on TCR beta sequences and their occurrence across donors. The aim of the study was to test whether cataloging public T cell receptors could identify signatures of past pathogen exposure. To predict cytomegalovirus infection status, the study combined high-throughput TCR immunosequencing, statistical association of individual TCRs with disease status, and machine learning. Because of strong linkage in the cohort, a few DR-DQ haplotypes were treated as single units for association and clustering. Donor age, sex, ethnicity and CMV serostatus were compiled together with the repertoire data. Besides the first cohort of 550 to 750 subjects, a separate validation cohort made up of over 100 different subjects was used. To decide whether each TCR beta V gene segment behaved as functional or pseudogenic, an earlier analysis of fewer than 750 of the donors relied on high-throughput TCR beta sequencing. Typing coverage varied by locus: roughly 620-640 donors for A, B, C, DRB1 and DQB1; roughly 560 for DQA1; more than 600 for DPA1; roughly 450 for DPB1. Using immunosequencing, the study profiled T cell repertoires from some 670 subjects and related those repertoires to cytomegalovirus serostatus. Among roughly 370 genotyped donors of the cohort, an average of approximately 230,000 unique TCR beta nucleotide sequences were sequenced per donor, roughly 20% of them non-productive. Genome-wide SNP genotypes for about 65% of the 666 donors were used in a later genetic analysis, which treated that subset as a discovery cohort. An early release covering 550 to 700 HLA-typed donors comprised roughly 300 gigabases of sequencing data and 85 million or so unique TCR sequences.

The cohort was made up of roughly 670 healthy bone marrow donors. Cohort members were all nominally healthy when sampled, although unrecorded immune exposures were likely present. The donor was CMV seronegative and belonged to the group of under 400 seronegative cohort members. A peripheral blood sample was collected from each donor, and TCR beta sequencing was performed on peripheral blood mononuclear cells. The Qiagen DNeasy Blood Extraction Kit was used to extract genomic DNA from the blood cell samples. On this clone itself: Its antigen target is currently unknown. It has no much larger one-base neighbor in the sample; base qualities were not kept.

The library was produced with the immunoSEQ multiplex PCR assay. The multiplex PCR relied on a mix of 60 forward primers for TCR Vbeta segments and 13 reverse primers for TCR Jbeta segments. Amplification of the CDR3 region of rearranged TCR beta genes was performed with a multiplex PCR assay on genomic DNA. Amplified TCR beta libraries were sequenced as 87-base-pair reads on the Illumina HiSeq System. On the study's bioinformatics: In a later analysis, 70 million to 95 million unique TCR beta chains were counted across the 666 repertoires, and approximately 9.9 million of these chains were shared by at least two donors. Raw reads were error-corrected and collapsed into unique sequences by a nearest-neighbor algorithm in which closely related sequences were merged to remove PCR and sequencing errors. To assign V, D and J gene segments, CDR3 sequences were aligned to IMGT reference sequences. Each retained sequence needed at least a six-nucleotide match to both a V gene segment and a J gene segment. Rearrangements were called productive when the CDR3 lacked stop codons and stayed in frame with V and J; all others were non-productive. Following IMGT convention, CDR3 was defined as the stretch from the second conserved V-encoded cysteine to the conserved J-encoded phenylalanine. The earlier analysis of a few hundred of the donors excluded sequences that lacked an unambiguous match to a single V gene segment. In an earlier analysis of a few hundred of the donors, a V segment was called functional when productive rearrangements were above 56.7%, and segregating when the standard deviation between donors exceeded 5%. A statistical classification framework was developed to diagnose cytomegalovirus status using the catalog of TCR beta chain sequences. A later analysis assigned V and J genes by comparing TCR nucleotide sequences with IMGT/GENE-DB human TR gene sequences. A later analysis assigned CDR3 sequences and most-parsimonious VDJ recombination scenarios with the TCRdist pipeline. In a later analysis, every TCR beta chain was defined by the combination of its CDR3 amino acid sequence and its V-gene family, and reads without a unique V-gene family were dropped. A later analysis removed several hundred highly shared, low-generation-probability nucleotide sequences to deal with suspected cross-contamination and a sequencing artifact. In a later analysis, a clonal expansion index for each public chain was calculated from normalized within-repertoire ranks of inferred template counts. A later analysis computed generation probabilities with a VDJ recombination model fitted to out-of-frame rearrangements, and checked the results against IGoR. Hypergeometric tests were used in a later analysis to score TCR-TCR, TCR-HLA and TCR-CMV co-occurrence, with a repertoire-size bias correction applied to the TCR pairs. A later analysis estimated false discovery rates by permuting HLA or CMV assignments 20 times. In a later analysis, co-occurring TCRs were grouped using DBSCAN, and TCRdist sequence similarity was added for clustering within HLA-allele-positive subsets. Repertoires with fewer than 30,000 or more than 120,000 public chains were left out of co-occurrence clustering, as were about 5 repertoires with anomalous nucleotide sharing. TCRdb obtained this table from immuneACCESS and retained in-frame rearrangements with V and J assigned. These tables miss some clones; where compared with another copy, unresolved V genes account for less than half of the shortfall, and the remainder is unexplained. That table supplies the V and J calls and clone size; D and trimming were determined from the DNA. The sample profile shows over 70,000 clones; roughly three quarters of them were found once. The top ten clones comprise around 1.5% of the sample.

Inclusive of the bounding cysteine and phenylalanine, the CDR3 is 15 residues long. The sequence is cut down to CDR3 DNA, 45 bases in frame from base 1. Via the germline V gene, CDR1 is SGHTA and CDR2 FQGNSA. General findings and caveats noted by the study authors: In this cohort, only TCR beta chains were sequenced, and detectable features were limited by the absence of alpha or paired-chain data. Broadly in line with IMGT annotations, most TCR beta V segments showed up in productive rearrangements about 87% or about 30% of the time in an earlier analysis of several hundred of the donors. In a later analysis, around 17,000 TCR beta sequences were associated with specific HLA alleles at a false discovery rate of 0.05. A later genetic analysis associated a missense DCLRE1C variant with V-gene and J-gene trimming of TCR beta chains, and an independent cohort replicated the association. In a later analysis, HLA-associated TCR beta chains were found to be more clonally expanded and to have lower generation probabilities than equally common non-associated chains. A later analysis found that TCR association rates varied across HLA loci, with DRB1 alleles showing the most associated TCRs and HLA-C alleles the fewest. Three of the identified cytomegalovirus-associated TCR beta chains were confirmed in vitro to be specific for cytomegalovirus antigens. In a later analysis, most CMV-associated TCR beta chains were found to appear HLA-restricted, with HLA associations seemingly driven largely by CMV exposure. Most TCR sequences were seen in very few donors, while some public TCRs were found in many individuals. The study gave a list of about 160 TCR beta chains associated with cytomegalovirus. A further reported finding was that TCR beta sequences accurately predicted the HLA-A and HLA-B alleles for most subjects in the first cohort. Linkage disequilibrium might explain the correlated functional status among segregating V segments, but an unknown experimental factor could not be excluded. Some IMGT-functional V segments, including TRBV6-2 and TRBV6-3, could not be distinguished by the 87-base-pair reads and were therefore excluded. Sequencing depth was assumed to be roughly uniform across donors in the presence/absence analyses, though that assumption may not hold. The classifier was reported to diagnose cytomegalovirus status with high specificity and sensitivity in both the original cohort and the validation cohort. According to a later genetic analysis, donors in an Asian-associated ancestry cluster had fewer N-insertions in productive TCRs than the approximately 700-donor mean. HLA typing was unavailable for some donors at each locus, so association tests used only the typed subset. Several of the top co-occurrence clusters appeared to be linked to parvovirus B19, influenza, CMV and Epstein-Barr virus, according to a later analysis. The sequencing pipeline was judged likely to have produced a cluster of highly shared sequence variants as a technical artifact. Assigning TCR associations to individual alleles was difficult when HLA alleles, especially DR and DQ, strongly co-occurred. Because counts were too low, roughly 16 rarely observed V segments, including chromosome 9 orphons, were excluded from the earlier analysis of around 640 of the donors. The authors suggested that the approach could potentially be extended to other disease states and immunological phenotypes. Immune exposure information for the cohort was limited to CMV serostatus.

Sample: PBMCs. The sequence came from a male donor in good health and CMV-seronegative. The rearranged chain carries TRBV7-2 and TRBJ2-5; the D gene is perhaps TRBD2, from 5 matching bases. The J call may be mistaken, given a closer DNA end match to TRBJ2-7. The DNA reads as follows: TGTGCCAGCAGCTTGGTCGAGGGATTTGCCTACGAGCAGTACTTC. Translated, this is CASSLVEGFAYEQYF.